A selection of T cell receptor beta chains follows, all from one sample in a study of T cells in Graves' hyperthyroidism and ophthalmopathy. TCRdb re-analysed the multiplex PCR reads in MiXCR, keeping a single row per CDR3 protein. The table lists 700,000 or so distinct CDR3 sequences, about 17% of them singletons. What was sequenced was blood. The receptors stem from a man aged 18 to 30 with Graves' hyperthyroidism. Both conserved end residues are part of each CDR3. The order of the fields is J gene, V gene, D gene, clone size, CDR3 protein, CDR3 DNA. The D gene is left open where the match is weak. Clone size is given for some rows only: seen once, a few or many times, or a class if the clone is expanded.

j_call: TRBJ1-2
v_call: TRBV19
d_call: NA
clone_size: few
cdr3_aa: CASSIPGSGGYTF
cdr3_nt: TGTGCCAGTAGTATTCCGGGTTCAGGTGGCTACACCTTC

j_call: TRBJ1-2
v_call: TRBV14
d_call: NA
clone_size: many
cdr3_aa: CASSQDRDYGYTF
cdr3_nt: TGTGCCAGCAGCCAAGATAGGGACTATGGCTACACCTTC

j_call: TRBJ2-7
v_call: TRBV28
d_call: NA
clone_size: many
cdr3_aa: CASSRAEGISSYEQYF
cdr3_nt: TGTGCCAGCAGCCGGGCTGAAGGGATCTCCTCCTACGAGCAGTACTTC

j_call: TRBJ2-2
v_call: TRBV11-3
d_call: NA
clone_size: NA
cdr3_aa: CASSPYLTLGHTGELFF
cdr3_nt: TGTGCCAGCAGCCCATATCTGACCCTCGGGCACACCGGGGAGCTGTTTTTT

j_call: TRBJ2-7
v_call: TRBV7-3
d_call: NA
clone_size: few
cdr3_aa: CASSSDTTYEQYF
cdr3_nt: TGTGCCAGCAGCTCGGACACCACCTACGAGCAGTACTTC

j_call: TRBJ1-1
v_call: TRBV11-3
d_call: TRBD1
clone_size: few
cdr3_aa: CASSLGTQGVGDTEAFF
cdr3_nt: TGTGCCAGCAGCTTAGGGACCCAGGGGGTGGGGGACACTGAAGCTTTCTTT

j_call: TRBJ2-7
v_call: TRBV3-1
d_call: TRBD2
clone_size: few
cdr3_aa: CASSQLKLTGLAGVSSYEQYF
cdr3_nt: TGTGCCAGCAGCCAACTCAAGCTTACTGGACTAGCGGGAGTTAGCTCCTACGAGCAGTACTTC

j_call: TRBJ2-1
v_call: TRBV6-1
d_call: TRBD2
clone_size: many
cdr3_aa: CASSAIAGAYNEQFF
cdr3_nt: TGTGCCAGCAGTGCGATCGCGGGGGCCTACAATGAGCAGTTCTTC

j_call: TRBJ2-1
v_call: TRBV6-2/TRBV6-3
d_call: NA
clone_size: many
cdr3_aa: CASSYYPGESYNEQFF
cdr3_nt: TGTGCCAGCAGTTACTACCCAGGGGAATCCTACAATGAGCAGTTCTTC

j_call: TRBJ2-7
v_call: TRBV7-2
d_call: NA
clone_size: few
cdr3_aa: CASSSQYGGGGEQYF
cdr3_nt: TGTGCCAGCAGCTCCCAGTATGGGGGAGGAGGCGAGCAGTACTTC

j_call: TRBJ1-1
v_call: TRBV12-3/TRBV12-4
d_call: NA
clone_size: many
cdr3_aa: CASSTVTLGTEAFF
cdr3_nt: TGTGCCAGCAGTACCGTGACTCTGGGGACTGAAGCTTTCTTT

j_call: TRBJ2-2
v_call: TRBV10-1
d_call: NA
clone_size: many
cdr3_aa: CASSAEGGSTGELFF
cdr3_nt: TGCGCCAGCAGTGCGGAGGGTGGTTCGACCGGGGAGCTGTTTTTT

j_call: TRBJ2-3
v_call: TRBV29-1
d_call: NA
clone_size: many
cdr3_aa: CSVDSGAVTDTQYF
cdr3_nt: TGCAGCGTTGATTCGGGAGCTGTGACAGATACGCAGTATTTT

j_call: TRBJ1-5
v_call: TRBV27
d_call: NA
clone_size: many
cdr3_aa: CASSYTGMGNQPQHF
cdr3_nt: TGTGCCAGCAGCTATACAGGGATGGGAAATCAGCCCCAGCATTTT

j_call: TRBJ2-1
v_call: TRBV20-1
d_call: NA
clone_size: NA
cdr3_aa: CSVKAGQYNEQFF
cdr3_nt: TGCAGTGTAAAGGCGGGCCAATACAATGAGCAGTTCTTC

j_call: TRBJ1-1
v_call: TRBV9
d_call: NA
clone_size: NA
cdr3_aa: CASSAGGIDTEAFF
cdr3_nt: TGTGCCAGCAGCGCAGGCGGCATAGACACTGAAGCTTTCTTT

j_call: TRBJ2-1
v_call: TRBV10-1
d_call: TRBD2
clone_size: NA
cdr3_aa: CASSVSGGPYNEQFF
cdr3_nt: TGCGCCAGCAGTGTATCGGGAGGGCCCTACAATGAGCAGTTCTTC

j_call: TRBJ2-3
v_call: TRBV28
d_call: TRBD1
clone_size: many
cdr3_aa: CASRRTGLTDTQYF
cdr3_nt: TGTGCCAGCAGGCGGACAGGCCTCACAGATACGCAGTATTTT

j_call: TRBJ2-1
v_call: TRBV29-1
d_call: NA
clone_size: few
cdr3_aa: CSVRRILRDEQFF
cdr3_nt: TGCAGCGTTCGACGAATCCTGCGGGATGAGCAGTTCTTC

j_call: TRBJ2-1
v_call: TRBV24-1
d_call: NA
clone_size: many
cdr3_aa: CATSDRWTAYNEQFF
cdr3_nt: TGTGCCACCAGTGATCGGTGGACAGCCTACAATGAGCAGTTCTTC

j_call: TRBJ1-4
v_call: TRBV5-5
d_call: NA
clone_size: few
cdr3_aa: CASSLGIFNEKLFF
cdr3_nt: TGTGCCAGCAGCTTAGGCATCTTTAATGAAAAACTGTTTTTT

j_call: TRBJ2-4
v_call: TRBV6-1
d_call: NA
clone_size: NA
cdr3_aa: CASRSNREIGNIQYF
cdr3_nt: TGTGCCAGCAGATCCAACAGGGAGATCGGAAACATTCAGTACTTC

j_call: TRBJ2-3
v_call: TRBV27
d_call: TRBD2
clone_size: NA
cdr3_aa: CASSLLAGGVGDTQYF
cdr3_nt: TGTGCCAGCAGTTTACTAGCGGGAGGGGTGGGAGATACGCAGTATTTT

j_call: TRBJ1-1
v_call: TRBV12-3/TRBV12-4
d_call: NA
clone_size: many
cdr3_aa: CASSPGVATEAFF
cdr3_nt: TGTGCCAGCAGTCCCGGGGTTGCCACTGAAGCTTTCTTT

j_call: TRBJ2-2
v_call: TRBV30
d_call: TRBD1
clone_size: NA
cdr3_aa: CAWSVFWARGPRNTGELFF
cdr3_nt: TGTGCCTGGAGTGTATTTTGGGCCAGGGGGCCCCGAAACACCGGGGAGCTGTTTTTT

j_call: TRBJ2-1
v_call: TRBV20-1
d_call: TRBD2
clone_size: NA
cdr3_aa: CSAGGGRATYNEQFF
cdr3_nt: TGCAGTGCCGGAGGTGGGAGGGCTACCTACAATGAGCAGTTCTTC

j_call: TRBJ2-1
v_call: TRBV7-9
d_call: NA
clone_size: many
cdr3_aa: CASSPRTASSYNEQFF
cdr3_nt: TGTGCCAGCAGCCCCAGGACAGCTAGCTCCTACAATGAGCAGTTCTTC

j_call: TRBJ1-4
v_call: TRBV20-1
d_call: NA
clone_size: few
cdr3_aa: CSALSGSANEKLFF
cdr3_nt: TGCAGTGCCCTCTCCGGGTCCGCTAATGAAAAACTGTTTTTT

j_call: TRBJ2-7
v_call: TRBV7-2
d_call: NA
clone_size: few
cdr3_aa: CASSERDGIYEQYF
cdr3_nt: TGTGCCAGCAGTGAAAGGGACGGGATTTACGAGCAGTACTTC